This TCR beta chain is from a study of cytomegalovirus exposure and HLA in healthy donors. Study observations and caveats: A later analysis associated 15,000 to 20,000 TCR beta sequences with HLA alleles at a 0.05 false discovery rate. Reportedly, fewer N-insertions than the roughly 690-donor mean appeared in an Asian-associated ancestry cluster in a later analysis. In a later analysis, across HLA loci, associated TCR counts were highest for DRB1, lowest for HLA-C.

PCR was performed using 60 Vbeta and 13 Jbeta primers. Generated by immunoSEQ multiplex PCR, the TCRdb table keeps only in-frame clones and is missing some. This sample carries under 70,000 clones, roughly 70% of them seen once, and the ten largest clones take approximately 30%. The CDR3 covers 15 residues. Trimming took 1 base from V and 8 from J, leaving 18 bases between them. Germline V gene lookup returns CDR1 KGHSH and CDR2 LQKENI. As concerns this clone: The antigen remains unidentified.

This receptor was identified in a middle-aged man in good health and CMV-seropositive. This rearrangement joins TRBV18 to TRBJ2-7, with a tentative D call TRBD2 (6 bases). Sequencing used PBMCs. The CDR3 is CASSPLRQTSSQQYF. The CDR3 nucleotides are TGTGCCAGCTCACCACTTCGGCAGACTAGTTCTCAGCAGTACTTC.